This T cell receptor (beta chain) was identified during a study of T cells in Graves' hyperthyroidism and ophthalmopathy. Stable hyperthyroidism: no ophthalmopathy progression over 18 months of follow-up. This clonotype was seen ten or more times. Germline V gene data show CDR1 as DFQATT and CDR2 as SNEGSKA (reference sequence). V was cut by 3 bases and J by 4 bases, with 16 bases left in between. The CDR3 covers 15 residues. TCR beta CDR3 regions were amplified from RNA transcripts. TCR CDR3 regions were first amplified by RT-PCR with HTBI primers. TCRdb re-derived calls from the multiplex PCR reads in MiXCR, one entry per CDR3 protein. The sample contains around 210,000 distinct CDR3 sequences, about a sixth of which appear only once.

The sample taken for sequencing was blood. This receptor was identified in a woman aged 45-60 years with Graves' hyperthyroidism. This chain joins TRBV20-1 and TRBJ2-1; possibly TRBD1 for D (5 bases). Written as DNA, the CDR3 is TGCAGTGCTAGGGTGTCCAGGGTCGGTTACAATGAGCAGTTCTTC. Translated: CSARVSRVGYNEQFF.